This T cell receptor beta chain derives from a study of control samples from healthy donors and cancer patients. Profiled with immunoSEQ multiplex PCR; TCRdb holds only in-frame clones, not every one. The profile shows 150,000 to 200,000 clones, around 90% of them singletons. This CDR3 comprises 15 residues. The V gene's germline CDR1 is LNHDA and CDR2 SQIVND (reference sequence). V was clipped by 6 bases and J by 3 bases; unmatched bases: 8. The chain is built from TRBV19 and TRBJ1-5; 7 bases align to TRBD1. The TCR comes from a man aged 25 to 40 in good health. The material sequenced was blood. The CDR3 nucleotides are TGTGCCAGTAGCGGAAATACAGGGGTCAATCAGCCCCAGCATTTT. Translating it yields CASSGNTGVNQPQHF. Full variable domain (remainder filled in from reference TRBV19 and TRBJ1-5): DGGITQSPKYLFRKEGQNVTLSCEQNLNHDAMYWYRQDPGQGLRLIYYSQIVNDFQKGDIAEGYSVSREKKESFPLTVTSAQKNPTAFYLCASSGNTGVNQPQHFGDGTRLSIL.